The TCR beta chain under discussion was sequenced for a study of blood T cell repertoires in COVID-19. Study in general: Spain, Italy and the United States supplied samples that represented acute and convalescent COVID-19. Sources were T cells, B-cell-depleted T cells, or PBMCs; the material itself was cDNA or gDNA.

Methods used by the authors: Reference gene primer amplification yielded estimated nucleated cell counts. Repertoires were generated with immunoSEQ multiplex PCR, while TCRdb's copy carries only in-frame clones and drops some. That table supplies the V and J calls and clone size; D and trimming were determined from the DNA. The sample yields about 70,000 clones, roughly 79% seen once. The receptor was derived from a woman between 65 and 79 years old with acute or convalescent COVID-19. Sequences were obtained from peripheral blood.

Here the CDR3 reads CASSFSGKSSYNEQFF. For the CDR3, the DNA is TGTGCCAGCAGTTTCTCCGGGAAGAGCTCCTACAATGAGCAGTTCTTC. The chain combines TRBV28 with TRBJ2-1, with a possible D match to TRBD2 (5 bases). This CDR3 has 16 residues. Germline V gene lookup returns CDR1 MDHEN and CDR2 SYDVKM. V shed 3 bases and J shed 0 bases, with 12 bases lying between them.